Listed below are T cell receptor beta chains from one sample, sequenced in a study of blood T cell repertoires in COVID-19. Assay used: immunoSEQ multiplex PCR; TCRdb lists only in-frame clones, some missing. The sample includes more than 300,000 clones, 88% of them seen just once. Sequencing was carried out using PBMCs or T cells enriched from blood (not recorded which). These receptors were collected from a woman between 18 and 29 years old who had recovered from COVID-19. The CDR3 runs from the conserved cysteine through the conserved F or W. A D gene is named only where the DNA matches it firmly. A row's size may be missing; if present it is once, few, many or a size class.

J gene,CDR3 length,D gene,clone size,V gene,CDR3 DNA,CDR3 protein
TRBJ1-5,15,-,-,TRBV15,TGTGCCACCAGCAGAGCGACAGGCGTCAATCAGCCCCAGCATTTT,CATSRATGVNQPQHF
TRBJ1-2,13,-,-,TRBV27,TGTGCCAGCAGTTTAAAAGGGGTTAGGGGCTACACCTTC,CASSLKGVRGYTF
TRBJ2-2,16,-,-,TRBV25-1,TGTGCCAGCAGTGGTGCACAGGGTCTCCTCCGTGTGGAGCTGTTTTTT,CASSGAQGLLRVELFF
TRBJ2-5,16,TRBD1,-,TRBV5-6,TGTGCCAGCAGCTTGGGAGTGGGACAGGGACCCAGGACCCAGTACTTC,CASSLGVGQGPRTQYF
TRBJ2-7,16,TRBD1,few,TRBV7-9,TGTGCCAGCAGCTCCTCCGGGACAGGGGGTAGCTACGAGCAGTACTTC,CASSSSGTGGSYEQYF
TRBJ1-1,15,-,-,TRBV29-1,TGCAGCGTTGAACAGACAGGCTCCATGAACACTGAAGCTTTCTTT,CSVEQTGSMNTEAFF
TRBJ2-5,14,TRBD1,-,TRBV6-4,TGTGCCAGCACCCGAAGGGGGCCGGTAGAGACCCAGTACTTC,CASTRRGPVETQYF
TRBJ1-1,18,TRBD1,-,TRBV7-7,TGTGCTAGCAGCTCATGGACAGGATTAAACTGGGATCTTTTCGGAGCTTTCTTT,CASSSWTGLNWDLFGAFF
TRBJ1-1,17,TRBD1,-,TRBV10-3,TGTGCCATCAGTGAGTCGTCACAGGGGGGAATGAACACTGAAGCTTTCTTT,CAISESSQGGMNTEAFF
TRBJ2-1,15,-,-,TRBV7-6,TGTGCCAGCAGCTTAGTCTCCACTGCCTACAATGAGCAGTTCTTC,CASSLVSTAYNEQFF
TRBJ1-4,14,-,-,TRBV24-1,TGTGCCACCAGTGGAAAGGGGGATAATGAAAAACTGTTTTTT,CATSGKGDNEKLFF
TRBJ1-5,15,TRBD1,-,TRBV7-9,TGTGCCAGCAGTCAAAACAGGGGGTCAGGACAGCCCCAGCATTTT,CASSQNRGSGQPQHF
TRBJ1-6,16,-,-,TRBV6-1,TGTGCCAGCAGTGAGACGGGACTTCCAACGGGTTCACCCCTCCACTTT,CASSETGLPTGSPLHF
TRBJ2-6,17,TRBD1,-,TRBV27,TGTGCCAGCAGTTTTGGGACACAGGGGGCTGGGGCCAACGTCCTGACTTTC,CASSFGTQGAGANVLTF
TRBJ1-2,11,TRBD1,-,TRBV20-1,TGCAGTGCGCGGGACAGAGGTGGCTACACCTTC,CSARDRGGYTF
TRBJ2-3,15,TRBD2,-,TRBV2,TGTGCCAGCAGCCCGGGGACTAGTATCACAGATACGCAGTATTTT,CASSPGTSITDTQYF
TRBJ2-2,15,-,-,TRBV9,TGTGCCAGCAGCGTAGGACTAAAGGGGGTCGGGGAGCTGTTTTTT,CASSVGLKGVGELFF
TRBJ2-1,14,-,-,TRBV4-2,TGTGCCAGCAGCCAAGATCGGTGGGGAGGTGAGCAGTTCTTC,CASSQDRWGGEQFF
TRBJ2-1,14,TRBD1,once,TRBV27,TGTGCCAGCAGTGGACAGGGGGAGTTCAATGAGCAGTTCTTC,CASSGQGEFNEQFF
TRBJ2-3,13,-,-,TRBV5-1,TGCGCCAGCAGTGGGGGGGCCACAGATACGCAGTATTTT,CASSGGATDTQYF
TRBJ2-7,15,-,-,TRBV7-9,TGTGCCAGCAGCCCCGGACGGGGAGCCTCCTACGAGCAGTACTTC,CASSPGRGASYEQYF
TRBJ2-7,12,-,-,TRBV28,TGTGCCAGCAGTTTGTCAGGGTACGAGCAGTACTTC,CASSLSGYEQYF
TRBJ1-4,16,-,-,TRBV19,TGTGCCAGTAGTACCCGACTTGCGGGGGATCTTGAAAAACTGTTTTTT,CASSTRLAGDLEKLFF
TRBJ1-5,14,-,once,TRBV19,TGTGCCAGTAGTATAGAGCCAGGGGATCAGCCCCAGCATTTT,CASSIEPGDQPQHF
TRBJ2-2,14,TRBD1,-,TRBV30,TGTGCCTGGAGTGTAGGACAGGGGACCGGGGAGCTGTTTTTT,CAWSVGQGTGELFF
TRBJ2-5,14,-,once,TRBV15,TGTGCCACCAGCCTGGGGGGGGGCGGGGAGACCCAGTACTTC,CATSLGGGGETQYF
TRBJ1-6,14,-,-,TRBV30,TGTGCCTGGGTTAACCAGGGTTTCAATTCACCCCTCCACTTT,CAWVNQGFNSPLHF
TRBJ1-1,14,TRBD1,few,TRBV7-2,TGTGCCAGCAGCTCCGGGACAGGGGCCACTGAAGCTTTCTTT,CASSSGTGATEAFF
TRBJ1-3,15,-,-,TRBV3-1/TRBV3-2,TGTGCCAGCAGCCAAGAACTGAGCTCTGGAAACACCATATATTTT,CASSQELSSGNTIYF
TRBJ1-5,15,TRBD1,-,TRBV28,TGTGCCAGCAGCCCTGACAGGGAATATGATCAGCCCCAGCATTTT,CASSPDREYDQPQHF
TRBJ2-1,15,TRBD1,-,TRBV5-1,TGCGCCAGCAGCTCGACAGGGGAAACCTACAATGAGCAGTTCTTC,CASSSTGETYNEQFF
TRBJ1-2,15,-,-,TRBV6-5,TGTGCCAGCTTGGCTTGGGGGGGCTCGGACTATGGCTACACCTTC,CASLAWGGSDYGYTF
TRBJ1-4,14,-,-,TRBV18,TGTGCCAGCTCACCAGGAGCGGGCGTGGAAAAACTGTTTTTT,CASSPGAGVEKLFF
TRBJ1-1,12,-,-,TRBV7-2,TGTGCCAGCAGCACAGGTGGGACTGAAGCTTTCTTT,CASSTGGTEAFF
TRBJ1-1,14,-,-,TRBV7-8,TGTGCCAGCAGCTTAGGGGGCCTCGGGACTGAAGCTTTCTTT,CASSLGGLGTEAFF
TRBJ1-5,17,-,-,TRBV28,TGTGCCAGCAGTCCACAAAATCAGGGGTGGGGCAATCAGCCCCAGCATTTT,CASSPQNQGWGNQPQHF
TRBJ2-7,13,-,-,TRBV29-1,TGCAGCGTTGAAGGCGGCGGCTCCTACGAGCAGTACTTC,CSVEGGGSYEQYF
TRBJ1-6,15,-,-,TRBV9,TGTGCCAGCAGCGTAGCCCGGGGCTATAATTCACCCCTCCACTTT,CASSVARGYNSPLHF
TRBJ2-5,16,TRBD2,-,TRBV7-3,TGTGCCAGCAGCTCCCTGGGTAGCGGGGGTGGTGAGACCCAGTACTTC,CASSSLGSGGGETQYF
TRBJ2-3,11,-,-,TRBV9,TGTGCCAGCAGCGCTTCAGATACGCAGTATTTT,CASSASDTQYF
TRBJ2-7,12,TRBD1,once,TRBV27,TGTGCCTCAGGGCAAGGGGGCCATCAGCAGTACTTC,CASGQGGHQQYF
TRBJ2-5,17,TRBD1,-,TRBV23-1,TGCGCCAGCACTGCCGCGCTCCGGACAGGGTCCAGGGAGACCCAGTACTTC,CASTAALRTGSRETQYF
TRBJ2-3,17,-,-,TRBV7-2,TGTGCCAGCAGCCAAACTTTACAGGTCCCTGGGGCAGATACGCAGTATTTT,CASSQTLQVPGADTQYF
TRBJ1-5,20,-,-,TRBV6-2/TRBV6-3,TGTGCCAGCAGTTACTCGCCCGGGGGAGCCGTGGGACCTAGCAATCAGCCCCAGCATTTT,CASSYSPGGAVGPSNQPQHF
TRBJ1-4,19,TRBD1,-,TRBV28,TGTGCCAGCAGTATCCCCCGGGACAGGGGGCGAGTGTTTAATGAAAAACTGTTTTTT,CASSIPRDRGRVFNEKLFF
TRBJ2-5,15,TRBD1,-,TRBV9,TGTGCCAGCAGCGTCCTAAACAGGGGTGTAAAGACCCAGTACTTC,CASSVLNRGVKTQYF
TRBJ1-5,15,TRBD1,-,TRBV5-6,TGTGCCAGCAGCCGAGGGGGCGTAGAGCGGCAGCCCCAGCATTTT,CASSRGGVERQPQHF
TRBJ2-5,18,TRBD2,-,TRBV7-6,TGTGCCAGCAGCTTAGAATCTCTAGCGGGGACGTACCAAGAGACCCAGTACTTC,CASSLESLAGTYQETQYF
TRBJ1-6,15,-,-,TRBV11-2,TGTGCCAGCAGCTTTACGGGGGATGGGAATTCACCCCTCCACTTT,CASSFTGDGNSPLHF
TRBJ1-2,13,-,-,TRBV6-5,TGTGCCAGCAGTCCCCCAGGGAAAGAGGGCTACACCTTC,CASSPPGKEGYTF
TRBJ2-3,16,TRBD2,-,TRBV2,TGTGCCAGCGGAGCGGGGTCGGTCTGGAGCACAGATACGCAGTATTTT,CASGAGSVWSTDTQYF
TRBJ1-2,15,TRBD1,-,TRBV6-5,TGTGCCAGCAGTTACACAGGACAGGGAAACTATGGCTACACCTTC,CASSYTGQGNYGYTF
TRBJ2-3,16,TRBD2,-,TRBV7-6,TGTGCCAGCAGCTTAGGCCGACTAGCGGGGACAGATACGCAGTATTTT,CASSLGRLAGTDTQYF
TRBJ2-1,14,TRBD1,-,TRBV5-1,TGCGCCAGCAGCTGGGACAGCCTATCAGATGAGCAGTTCTTC,CASSWDSLSDEQFF
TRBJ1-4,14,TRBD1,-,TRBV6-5,TGTGCCAGCAGTACGACAGGGAGAAATGAAAAACTGTTTTTT,CASSTTGRNEKLFF
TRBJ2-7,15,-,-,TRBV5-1,TGCGCCAGCAGCTTGGGAGGGATCGGCTCCTACGAGCAGTACTTC,CASSLGGIGSYEQYF
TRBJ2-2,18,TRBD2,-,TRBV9,TGTGCCAGCAGCGTAGCCCCCAATCGGGGGGGAAACACCGGGGAGCTGTTTTTT,CASSVAPNRGGNTGELFF
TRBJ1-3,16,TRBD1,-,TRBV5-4,TGTGCCAGCAGTCCCGGGACAGGGGACTCTGGAAACACCATATATTTT,CASSPGTGDSGNTIYF
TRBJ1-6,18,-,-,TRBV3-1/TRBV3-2,TGTGCCAGCAGCCAAAAAACAGGCCCGAGCTCCTATAATTCACCCCTCCACTTT,CASSQKTGPSSYNSPLHF
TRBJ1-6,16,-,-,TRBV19,TGTGCCAGTAGGGTGCAGGGAGGCCTCTATAATTCACCCCTCCACTTT,CASRVQGGLYNSPLHF